This entry concerns a single T cell receptor (beta chain). Its antigen is unknown. A single base separates this from a much larger clone, so it may be a read error. What was amplified from RNA transcripts were TCR beta CDR3 regions. HTBI primers were used for first-round RT-PCR of the TCR CDR3. TCRdb used MiXCR to reprocess the multiplex PCR reads, holding one entry per CDR3 protein. Of 490,000 or so distinct CDR3 sequences detected, 20% appear once; the ten largest clones hold about 50%. Disease lasting under 3 months, a NOSPECS grade of at least 4, and a Clinical Activity Score of at least 3 were features of the ophthalmopathy patients. Exclusion of a patient resulted from uncontrolled infection, other autoimmune disease, pregnancy or lactation. This sample is part of a study of T cells in Graves' hyperthyroidism and ophthalmopathy. Study-wide findings and caveats: A median 6.5 months before onset, the model predicted ophthalmopathy. Most thyroid clonotypes expanded above 0.001 appeared in blood too.

This CDR3 has 11 amino acids. The germline gives CDR1 SGHDN, CDR2 FVKESK. Trimming pared 3 bases from V and 8 bases from J, leaving 5 bases between. Sequenced sample: blood. The V gene is TRBV14, the J gene TRBJ2-1, with D tentatively TRBD2 (5 bases). This receptor was obtained from a man aged 35 to 55 with Graves' ophthalmopathy. The CDR3: CASSQRDEQFF. Written as DNA, the CDR3 is TGTGCCAGCAGCCAGAGGGATGAGCAGTTCTTC.